The rows below give T cell receptor beta chains drawn from one sample of a study of shared clonotypes between healthy human individuals. Data came from immunoSEQ multiplex PCR; TCRdb stores just in-frame clones and leaves some out. This sample has some 2.1 million clones, with about 95% found just once. The material sequenced was naive CD8+ T cells sorted from blood. The receptors were gathered from a man younger than 30 in good health. The CDR3 runs from the conserved cysteine through the conserved F or W. Fields, in order: V gene, D gene, J gene, CDR3 DNA, CDR3 protein. D genes are given only for firm matches.

TRBV28,-,TRBJ1-5,TGTGCCAGCAGTTTGATAGGTAGCAATCAGCCCCAGCATTTT,CASSLIGSNQPQHF
TRBV18,TRBD1,TRBJ1-2,TGTGCCAGCTCCCGCCCAACACAGGGGGACTATGGCTACACCTTC,CASSRPTQGDYGYTF
TRBV5-1,-,TRBJ1-2,TGCGCCAGCAGCTTGGGTGGTACACCGCTCCCTATGGGCTACACCTTC,CASSLGGTPLPMGYTF
TRBV6-7,TRBD1,TRBJ1-4,TGTGCCAGCAGTACCAATACCTGGACAGGGTATGAAAAACTGTTTTTT,CASSTNTWTGYEKLFF
TRBV27,TRBD1,TRBJ2-1,TGTGCCAGCAGTTTGGGACAGGATTACAATGAGCAGTTCTTC,CASSLGQDYNEQFF
TRBV30,TRBD1,TRBJ1-6,TGTGCCTGGAGTGTACAGGGGTTGGCACCCCTCCACTTT,CAWSVQGLAPLHF
TRBV27,-,TRBJ2-3,TGTGCCAGCAGTTTATTAGGTCCTGCGCCAGATACGCAGTATTTT,CASSLLGPAPDTQYF
TRBV27,-,TRBJ1-6,TGTGCCAGCAGTTCAATCGGGGGCTCCTATAATTCACCCCTCCACTTT,CASSSIGGSYNSPLHF
TRBV11-2,TRBD2,TRBJ2-2,TGTGCCAGCAGCTTAGACCTTAGCGGGAGGGCTTCCGGGGAGCTGTTTTTT,CASSLDLSGRASGELFF
TRBV27,TRBD1,TRBJ1-5,TGTGCCAGCAGTGAGGGACAGGGGAATCAGCCCCAGCATTTT,CASSEGQGNQPQHF
TRBV27,TRBD2,TRBJ2-7,TGTGCCAGCAGTTCCCTTGGGGTAGCGGGCTTATCCTACGAGCAGTACTTC,CASSSLGVAGLSYEQYF
TRBV28,TRBD1,TRBJ1-3,TGTGCCAGCAGTCAGGGGACAGGACCTGGAAACACCATATATTTT,CASSQGTGPGNTIYF
TRBV15,-,TRBJ2-3,TGTGCCACCAGCAGAGGGGAAGGGACTTTCACAGATACGCAGTATTTT,CATSRGEGTFTDTQYF
TRBV4-1,TRBD1,TRBJ2-7,TGCGCCAGCAGCCAAGTGAGGGGGCCCTCCTACGAGCAGTACTTC,CASSQVRGPSYEQYF
TRBV2,-,TRBJ2-1,TGTGCCAGCAATACGGCCGGAATGGTTGAGCAGTTCTTC,CASNTAGMVEQFF
TRBV2,TRBD1,TRBJ2-1,TGTGCCAGCAGTCCGGGACAGGGCCACAATGAGCAGTTCTTC,CASSPGQGHNEQFF
TRBV28,-,TRBJ2-7,TGTGCCAGCAGCATAGGGGCCTCCTACGAGCAGTACTTC,CASSIGASYEQYF